This is a list of T cell receptor beta chains from one sample in a study of T cells after posttransplantation cyclophosphamide. Repertoires were generated with immunoSEQ multiplex PCR, while TCRdb's copy carries only in-frame clones and drops some. Listed here are about 14,000 clones without any singletons, the top ten holding more than 20%. The sequencing here drew on PBMCs, taken 950 to 1,200 days after allogeneic stem cell transplant with posttransplant cyclophosphamide. The source of these receptors is a female patient between 35 and 55 years old who received an allogeneic stem cell transplant from a related donor, was CMV-positive, and had no GVHD. The T cells may come from the graft donor. CDR3s include the opening cysteine and the closing phenylalanine or tryptophan. The order of the fields is CDR3 DNA, CDR3 protein, CDR3 length, V gene, clone size, J gene, D gene. The D gene is left open where the match is weak. Size tells how often a clone was seen (once, few, many) or the class of an expanded clone, and some rows leave it out.

DNA: TGTGCCAGCAGCTTAGCGCGTGTGATCACAGCCGAAAAACTGTTTTTT
CDR3: CASSLARVITAEKLFF
length: 16
V: TRBV7-8
size: many
J: TRBJ1-4
D: -

DNA: TGCGCCAGCAGCCAAGATCTGAGGGGGTCTCAGCCCCAGCATTTT
CDR3: CASSQDLRGSQPQHF
length: 15
V: TRBV4-1
size: -
J: TRBJ1-5
D: -

DNA: TGTGCCAGCAGGTGGGCAGGTAGTTATATAAACACTGAAGCTTTCTTT
CDR3: CASRWAGSYINTEAFF
length: 16
V: TRBV5-5
size: many
J: TRBJ1-1
D: -

DNA: TGTGCCAGCAGCTTAGCGGGACAGGGTAGAAACATTCAGTACTTC
CDR3: CASSLAGQGRNIQYF
length: 15
V: TRBV7-9
size: many
J: TRBJ2-4
D: TRBD1

DNA: TGTGCCAGCAGTTCCGGGATACGACACTATGGCTACACCTTC
CDR3: CASSSGIRHYGYTF
length: 14
V: TRBV6-5
size: many
J: TRBJ1-2
D: -

DNA: TGTGCCAGCAGTGCCCAGGGCGGCAGATCGGAGACCCAGTACTTC
CDR3: CASSAQGGRSETQYF
length: 15
V: TRBV27
size: many
J: TRBJ2-5
D: -

DNA: TGTGCCAGTAGTATGAGAGGCCAGTTGAACACCGGGGAGCTGTTTTTT
CDR3: CASSMRGQLNTGELFF
length: 16
V: TRBV19
size: many
J: TRBJ2-2
D: -

DNA: TGTGCCAGCAGCTCGACAGGTTTTAATTCACCCCTCCACTTT
CDR3: CASSSTGFNSPLHF
length: 14
V: TRBV7-8
size: many
J: TRBJ1-6
D: -

DNA: TGTGCCAGCAGTGAAGTGGAGGGGCGGGGGGATACGCAGTATTTT
CDR3: CASSEVEGRGDTQYF
length: 15
V: TRBV2
size: few
J: TRBJ2-3
D: TRBD2

DNA: TGTGCCAGCAGCGTTACAGGGGGAGGGGAGACCCAGTACTTC
CDR3: CASSVTGGGETQYF
length: 14
V: TRBV9
size: few
J: TRBJ2-5
D: -

DNA: TGTGCCAGCAGCCCCGGACTAGCGGGGGCCACCTCCTACGAGCAGTACTTC
CDR3: CASSPGLAGATSYEQYF
length: 17
V: TRBV7-9
size: many
J: TRBJ2-7
D: TRBD2

DNA: TGTGCCAGCACTCTCAGCGGGGGTTACGAGCAGTACTTC
CDR3: CASTLSGGYEQYF
length: 13
V: TRBV6-6
size: many
J: TRBJ2-7
D: TRBD2

DNA: TGTGCCAGCAGTGAACAGGGCACGAACGAGCAGTACTTC
CDR3: CASSEQGTNEQYF
length: 13
V: TRBV6-1
size: few
J: TRBJ2-7
D: -

DNA: TGTGCCAGCAGCTTTCGGACTCTAGTCTACGAGCAGTACTTC
CDR3: CASSFRTLVYEQYF
length: 14
V: TRBV7-3
size: -
J: TRBJ2-7
D: -

DNA: TGTGCCAGCAGTCTAGCCAAAAACATTCAGTACTTC
CDR3: CASSLAKNIQYF
length: 12
V: TRBV2
size: many
J: TRBJ2-4
D: -

DNA: TGTGCCAGTAGTAGGACGGGACAGGGAGCCGAGCAGTACTTC
CDR3: CASSRTGQGAEQYF
length: 14
V: TRBV19
size: many
J: TRBJ2-7
D: TRBD1

DNA: TGTGCCAGCAGTCCCCGGGACAGCCCCGCCGGGGAGCTGTTTTTT
CDR3: CASSPRDSPAGELFF
length: 15
V: TRBV6-5
size: many
J: TRBJ2-2
D: TRBD1